This T cell receptor beta chain was found in a study of cytomegalovirus exposure and HLA in healthy donors. Across the whole study: Later, an analysis reported that the 130 or so validation repertoires had used the same platform as the approximately 690 first-cohort repertoires.

Trimming took 0 bases from V and 3 from J, leaving 11 bases between them. This CDR3 spans 15 amino acids. CDR1 is MNHEY, CDR2 SVGAGI, per germline. Broader study findings: Rarity marked most TCR sequences, yet some public TCRs occurred in many donors.

Remarks on this clone: The antigen is undetermined.

Sequencing used immunoSEQ multiplex PCR; TCRdb keeps in-frame clones, though not all of them. The sample yields 150,000 to 170,000 clones, 70% to 90% seen once. This receptor was identified in a young man in good health and CMV-seropositive. The chain is built from TRBV6-5 and TRBJ1-2; possibly TRBD1 for D (5 bases). Input material: PBMCs. The CDR3 sequence: CASSYSGAGDYGYTF. CDR3 DNA sequence: TGTGCCAGCAGTTACTCTGGGGCTGGCGACTATGGCTACACCTTC.